The present TCR beta chain was sequenced within a study of cytomegalovirus exposure and HLA in healthy donors. Clones were read by immunoSEQ multiplex PCR, and TCRdb kept only the in-frame ones, dropping some. The repertoire holds approximately 80,000 clones, with 93% as singletons. The CDR3 sequence is 12 residues long. Germline CDR1 SEHNR, CDR2 FQNEAQ (reference sequence). Note on this clone: One end of the junction varies from germline; a read error may be responsible.

Sequencing was performed on PBMCs. This TCR was sampled from a woman younger than 45 in good health and CMV-seronegative. V is TRBV7-9 and J is TRBJ2-7, with 8 bases that match TRBD2. The CDR3 region is CASSLREGPRDF. The CDR3, as DNA: TGTGCCAGCAGCCTACGGGAGGGTCCTCGGGACTTC.